The 21 T cell receptor beta chains in this list originate from one sample, sequenced in a study of T cell repertoires in cytomegalovirus infection. Their antigens remain unidentified. MiXCR was run by TCRdb on the reads, yielding one entry per CDR3 protein. The repertoire holds around 570,000 distinct CDR3 sequences, with roughly 43% as singletons. The source was cultured PBMCs, collected from culture after CMV antigen stimulation. These receptors all come from a human donor in good health (CMV status not recorded). Some clones in this sample may be carry-over from other donors' samples.

This clonotype was counted only a few times. The rearrangement uses TRBV20-1 and TRBJ2-5; 8 bases are shared with TRBD2. J gave up 5 bases and V 6 bases, and 23 bases lay outside the gene matches. Germline-derived CDR1 and CDR2 are DFQATT and SNEGSKA (reference sequence). CDR3 length equals 18 residues. The CDR3 DNA follows: TGCAGTGCAACCCGGCCGGGACTAGAAGCTATGTTCAGGGAGACCCAGTACTTC. As protein: CSATRPGLEAMFRETQYF.

The chain is built from TRBV6-2 or TRBV6-3 and TRBJ2-7; possibly TRBD1 for D (6 bases). This CDR3 is 13 amino acids long. Trimming pared 7 bases from V and 0 bases from J, leaving 10 bases between. Germline values: CDR1 MNHEY, CDR2 SVGEGT. Here the CDR3 reads CASNRDTSYEQYF. The CDR3 bases are TGTGCCAGCAATAGGGACACCTCCTACGAGCAGTACTTC.

This clonotype came up a few times. CDR3 DNA: TGTGCCAGCAGCGCCGGTGACCCCTGGGGTGGGTCACCCCTCCACTTT. Translation: CASSAGDPWGGSPLHF. The J gene is TRBJ1-6, the V gene TRBV9; D unclear. CDR3 length: 16 amino acids. CDR1 and CDR2 (germline): SGDLS, YYNGEE. Trimming cost V 3 bases and J 10 bases, with 20 bases left between them.

The chain employs TRBV4-1 and TRBJ2-5; TRBD2 matches at 9 bases. This CDR3 contains 18 residues. The germline gives CDR1 MGHRA, CDR2 YSYEKL. After removal of 0 bases from V and 1 base from J, the junction contained 9 bases not matched to a gene. CDR3 residues: CASSQEFLGAGGQETQYF. The CDR3 DNA follows: TGCGCCAGCAGCCAAGAATTTCTGGGAGCGGGGGGCCAAGAGACCCAGTACTTC.

This rearrangement joins TRBV10-3 to TRBJ2-2; no firm D call. This CDR3 contains 14 residues. Between the trimmed V and J ends, which lost 3 bases and 7 bases, there was a span of 12 bases. Germline assignment: CDR1 ENHRY and CDR2 SYGVKD. As DNA, the CDR3 is TGTGCCATCAGTGAAAGGGCGCGGTACGGGGAGCTGTTTTTT. Residues: CAISERARYGELFF.

V gene TRBV25-1 combines with J gene TRBJ1-2, with unresolved D. V dropped 4 bases and J dropped 5 bases, with 17 bases sitting between them. The germline V gene encodes CDR1 MGHDK and CDR2 SYGVNS. CDR3 length equals 15 residues. The chain's CDR3 is CASSANSVGLYGYTF. In nucleotides, the CDR3 is TGTGCCAGCAGTGCCAACAGTGTGGGTTTATATGGCTACACCTTC.

The CDR3 coding sequence is TGTGCCACCAGTGTGACAGGGCGGGATACGCAGTATTTT. Its protein product is CATSVTGRDTQYF. The chain is built from TRBV24-1 and TRBJ2-3; TRBD1 agrees at 7 bases. Losses at the gene ends were 5 bases for V and 6 bases for J; bases not matched to a gene: 4. Germline assignment: CDR1 KGHDR and CDR2 SFDVKD. This CDR3 spans 13 amino acids.

The chain combines TRBV14 with TRBJ1-1; TRBD1 matches 8 bases. CDR3 length equals 15 residues. V was pared by 3 bases and J by 0 bases, with 3 bases of the junction left unmatched. Germline CDR1 is SGHDN and CDR2 is FVKESK. The CDR3 here is CASSQPGQVNTEAFF. CDR3 nucleotide sequence: TGTGCCAGCAGCCAGCCGGGACAGGTGAACACTGAAGCTTTCTTT.

The chain uses TRBV5-1 and TRBJ2-3; 10 nucleotides agree with TRBD2. The CDR3 covers 16 residues. The germline CDR1 and CDR2 sequences are SGHRS and YFSETQ. V trimming: 2 bases; J trimming: 1 base; junction bases outside the gene matches: 4. CDR3 loop: CASSFPSGGGTDTQYF. DNA for the CDR3: TGCGCCAGCAGCTTTCCTAGCGGGGGAGGCACAGATACGCAGTATTTT.

This clonotype occurred a few times. The chain uses TRBV12-3 or TRBV12-4 and TRBJ2-1, with D possibly being TRBD2 (6 bases). The CDR3 runs 11 residues. V was pared by 9 bases and J by 4 bases, with 7 bases between. CDR3 sequence (DNA): TGTGCCAGTGGGGGGTACAATGAGCAGTTCTTC. It translates to CASGGYNEQFF.

This clonotype was counted between two and nine times. DNA for the CDR3: TGTGCCAGCAGGAAGACTGGGACCTACGAGCAGTACTTC. It specifies CASRKTGTYEQYF. V gene TRBV12-3 or TRBV12-4 combines with J gene TRBJ2-7; D not resolved. Between the trimmed V and J ends, which lost 6 bases and 2 bases, there was a span of 11 bases. There are 13 residues in the CDR3.

This clonotype was observed a few times. The rearrangement joins TRBV28 to TRBJ2-5; perhaps TRBD1 as D (5 bases). This CDR3 contains 15 residues. V lost 5 bases and J 6 bases, leaving 19 bases between the germline ends. The germline V gene has CDR1 MDHEN and CDR2 SYDVKM. CDR3 loop: CASSTRFSKGQTQYF. CDR3 bases: TGTGCCAGCAGTACCCGATTTTCCAAGGGGCAGACCCAGTACTTC.

This clonotype was counted between two and nine times. This chain uses TRBV5-6 with TRBJ1-2; D remains unclear. Germline-derived CDR1 and CDR2 are SGHDT and YYEEEE. Trimming pared 0 bases from V and 5 bases from J, leaving 8 bases between. The CDR3 covers 13 residues. Written as DNA, the CDR3 is TGTGCCAGCAGCTTGGATACAATTTATGGCTACACCTTC. Translation: CASSLDTIYGYTF.

The rearrangement uses TRBV18 and TRBJ1-1; no reliable D call. V was shortened by 6 bases and J by 6 bases, with 17 bases between the two germline ends. This CDR3 region has 14 residues. Germline-derived CDR1 and CDR2 are KGHSH and LQKENI. The CDR3: CASSSGRAAPEAFF. CDR3 DNA: TGTGCCAGCTCTAGTGGACGTGCGGCCCCTGAAGCTTTCTTT.

This chain links TRBV11-2 with TRBJ2-7, with 9 bases identical to TRBD2. V lost 8 bases, J lost 0 bases, and 5 bases stayed unmatched. The germline CDR1 and CDR2 sequences are SGHAT and FQNNGV. The CDR3 is 14 residues long. CDR3 region: CASLDSGSSYEQYF. DNA of the CDR3: TGTGCCAGCCTCGATAGCGGGAGCTCCTACGAGCAGTACTTC.

This clonotype showed up just a few times. The chain joins TRBV12-3 or TRBV12-4 to TRBJ2-7; 11 nucleotides line up with TRBD2. The V and J ends lost 6 bases and 2 bases, in that order; junction bases with no gene match: 15. The length of the CDR3 is 18 residues. The CDR3 loop reads CASRRGPGLAVIPYEQYF. In nucleotides, the CDR3 is TGTGCCAGCAGGCGTGGTCCGGGACTAGCGGTTATCCCCTACGAGCAGTACTTC.

The chain links TRBV7-9 to TRBJ1-1; no firm D call. The ends were cut back, 1 base at V and 9 bases at J, with 12 bases in the middle. Germline loops: CDR1 SEHNR, CDR2 FQNEAQ (reference sequence). The length of the CDR3 is 13 residues. The chain's CDR3 is CASSLGGSGKAFF. Here the CDR3 DNA reads TGTGCCAGCAGCTTAGGAGGTAGTGGCAAAGCTTTCTTT.

The chain recombines TRBV20-1 with TRBJ1-5; D unclear. The length of the CDR3 is 14 residues. The ends were cut back, 0 bases at V and 9 bases at J, with 15 bases in the middle. Germline loops: CDR1 DFQATT, CDR2 SNEGSKA (reference sequence). CDR3 residues: CSARERVHSGPQHF. In nucleotides, the CDR3 is TGCAGTGCTAGAGAGAGGGTGCATTCAGGGCCCCAGCATTTT.

V usage is TRBV6-6 and J usage is TRBJ1-5, with a possible D match to TRBD1 (6 bases). Trimming stripped 6 bases from V and 7 bases from J, with 25 bases between. Germline CDR1 and CDR2: MNHNY and SVGAGI (reference sequence). The CDR3 is 17 amino acids. The CDR3 sequence is CASSLPPRGGAGQPQHF. CDR3 in DNA: TGTGCCAGCAGCCTACCCCCCCGGGGGGGCGCGGGCCAGCCCCAGCATTTT.

The rearrangement links TRBV20-1 to TRBJ2-3, with 8 bases identical to TRBD1. In germline, CDR1 is DFQATT, CDR2 SNEGSKA (reference sequence). This CDR3 is built from 14 residues. Trimming took 3 bases from V and 1 from J; bases not matched to a gene: 3. As DNA, the CDR3 is TGCAGTGCTAGTAAGACAGGGGGCACAGATACGCAGTATTTT. This encodes CSASKTGGTDTQYF.

This clonotype has a handful of counts. J is TRBJ1-2 and V is TRBV10-3; TRBD1 aligns across 7 bases. The CDR3 contains 14 residues. V was pared by 5 bases and J by 2 bases, with 5 bases of the junction left unmatched. CDR1 and CDR2 from the germline V gene are ENHRY and SYGVKD. The CDR3 loop is CAISPDRVNYGYTF. In DNA, the CDR3 is TGTGCCATCAGTCCCGACAGGGTCAACTATGGCTACACCTTC.